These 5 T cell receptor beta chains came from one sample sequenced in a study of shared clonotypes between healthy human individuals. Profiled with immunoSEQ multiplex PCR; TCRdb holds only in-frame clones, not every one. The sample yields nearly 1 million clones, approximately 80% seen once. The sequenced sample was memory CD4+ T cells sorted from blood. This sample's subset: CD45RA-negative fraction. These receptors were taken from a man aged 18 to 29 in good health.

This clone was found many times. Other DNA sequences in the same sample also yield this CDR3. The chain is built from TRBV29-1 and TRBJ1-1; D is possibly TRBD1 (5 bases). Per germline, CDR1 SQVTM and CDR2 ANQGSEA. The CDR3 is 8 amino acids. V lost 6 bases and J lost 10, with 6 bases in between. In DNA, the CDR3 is TGCAGCGTCGGGGGAGCTTTCTTT. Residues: CSVGGAFF.

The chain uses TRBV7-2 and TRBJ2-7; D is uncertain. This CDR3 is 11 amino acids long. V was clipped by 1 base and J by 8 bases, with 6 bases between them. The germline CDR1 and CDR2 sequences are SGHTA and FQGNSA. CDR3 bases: TGTGCCAGCAGCTTAGGGGCAAAGCAGTACTTC. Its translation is CASSLGAKQYF.

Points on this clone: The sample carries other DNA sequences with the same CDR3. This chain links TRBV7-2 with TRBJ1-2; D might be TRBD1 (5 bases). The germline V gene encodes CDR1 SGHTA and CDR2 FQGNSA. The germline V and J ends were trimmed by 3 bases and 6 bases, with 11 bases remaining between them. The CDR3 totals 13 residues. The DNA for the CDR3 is TGTGCCAGCAGCTTGGGACGGGGGGATGGCTACACCTTC. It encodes CASSLGRGDGYTF.

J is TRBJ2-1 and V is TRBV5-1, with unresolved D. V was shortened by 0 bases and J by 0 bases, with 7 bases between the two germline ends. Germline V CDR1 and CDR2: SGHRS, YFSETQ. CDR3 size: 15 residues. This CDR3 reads CASSLEMSSYNEQFF. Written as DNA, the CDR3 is TGCGCCAGCAGCTTGGAGATGAGCTCCTACAATGAGCAGTTCTTC.

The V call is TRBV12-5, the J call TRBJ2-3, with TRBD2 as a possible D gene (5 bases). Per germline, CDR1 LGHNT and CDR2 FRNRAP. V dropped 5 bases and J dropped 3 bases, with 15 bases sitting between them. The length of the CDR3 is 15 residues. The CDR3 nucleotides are TGTGCTAGTGGTCCCCCACTAGTCGCAACAGATACGCAGTATTTT. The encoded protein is CASGPPLVATDTQYF.